These 25 T cell receptor beta chains share one sample of origin, sequenced in a study of radiotherapy plus CTLA-4 blockade in lung cancer. Method: immunoSEQ multiplex PCR; TCRdb's copy keeps in-frame clones and lacks some. This table has approximately 39,000 clones, roughly 72% appearing once. The specimen was peripheral blood, collected from a patient treated with radiotherapy plus ipilimumab. These receptors were collected from a human donor with non-small cell lung cancer who had stable disease on radiotherapy plus ipilimumab.

The chain combines TRBV5-8 with TRBJ1-5, with D tentatively TRBD1 (6 bases). Trimming shortened V by 2 bases and J by 7 bases, and 13 bases separated the two germline ends. This CDR3 is built from 14 residues. Germline CDR1 reads SGHTS; CDR2 reads YDEGEE. DNA for the CDR3: TGTGCCAGCAGCTTTGAGGGGGATCTACAGCCCCAGCATTTT. The encoded protein is CASSFEGDLQPQHF.

This clone was observed a handful of times. This chain joins TRBV30 and TRBJ2-2; 10 bases agree with TRBD2. Germline-derived CDR1 and CDR2 are GTSNPN and SVGIG (reference sequence). Trimming took 4 bases from V and 1 from J; bases not matched to a gene: 3. The CDR3 runs 15 residues. CDR3 in DNA: TGTGCCTGGAAGAAGCGGGGGGGGAACACCGGGGAGCTGTTTTTT. Amino acid sequence: CAWKKRGGNTGELFF.

The V call is TRBV6-6, the J call TRBJ1-1; TRBD1 matches at 10 bases. After removal of 6 bases from V and 7 bases from J, the junction contained 5 bases not matched to a gene. The germline V gene has CDR1 MNHNY and CDR2 SVGAGI (reference sequence). The CDR3 runs 13 residues. Written as DNA, the CDR3 is TGTGCCAGCAGGGCCGGGACAGGGGTTGAAGCTTTCTTT. This codes for CASRAGTGVEAFF.

The V call is TRBV29-1, the J call TRBJ1-4, with D perhaps matching TRBD1 (5 bases). V was pared by 7 bases and J by 0 bases, with 9 bases between. Germline values: CDR1 SQVTM, CDR2 ANQGSEA. The CDR3 is 13 amino acids. As DNA, the CDR3 is TGCAGCGCTGTGACAGCAACTAATGAAAAACTGTTTTTT. This sequence encodes CSAVTATNEKLFF. The variable domain in full, completed from reference TRBV29-1 and TRBJ1-4, reads SAVISQKPSRDICQRGTSLTIQCQVDSQVTMMFWYRQQPGQSLTLIATANQGSEATYESGFVIDKFPISRPNLTFSTLTVSNMSPEDSSIYLCSAVTATNEKLFFGSGTQLSVL.

The chain links TRBV5-4 to TRBJ1-1; 8 nucleotides agree with TRBD1. Germline V gene sequence: CDR1 SGHNT, CDR2 YYREEE (reference sequence). Trimming removed 0 bases from V and 5 bases from J; junction bases left unmatched: 15. There are 18 residues in the CDR3. This chain's CDR3 is CASSLGWGGQGARTEAFF. CDR3 nucleotide sequence: TGTGCCAGCAGCTTGGGTTGGGGTGGGCAGGGGGCAAGGACTGAAGCTTTCTTT.

The chain couples TRBV5-1 to TRBJ2-5, with 11 nucleotides matching TRBD2. This CDR3 has 14 residues. Germline values: CDR1 SGHRS, CDR2 YFSETQ. Germline trimming cut 3 bases from V and 3 bases from J; bases unmatched to any gene: 1. The DNA for the CDR3 is TGCGCCAGCAGCTATAGCGGGGGGGAAGAGACCCAGTACTTC. It codes for CASSYSGGEETQYF.

The chain has TRBV30 and TRBJ1-2, with a tentative D call TRBD1 (5 bases). This CDR3 is built from 14 residues. The V and J ends lost 0 bases and 8 bases respectively, with 16 bases between them. Germline V gene lookup returns CDR1 GTSNPN and CDR2 SVGIG (reference sequence). The CDR3 region has the DNA TGTGCCTGGAGTGTAAGCGGGGGTTTTTTAGGCTACACCTTC. Its translation: CAWSVSGGFLGYTF.

This clone was seen a few times. This chain joins TRBV5-4 and TRBJ1-2, with unresolved D. Germline V lookup: CDR1 SGHNT, CDR2 YYREEE (reference sequence). This CDR3 has 14 amino acids. Trimming left V 0 bases short and J 6 bases short, with 12 bases between. In DNA, the CDR3 is TGTGCCAGCAGCTTGGAGGCATCCAGGCATGGCTACACCTTC. Protein: CASSLEASRHGYTF.

The rearrangement uses TRBV18 and TRBJ1-3; D not certain. V dropped 3 bases and J dropped 0 bases, with 12 bases sitting between them. The germline gives CDR1 KGHSH, CDR2 LQKENI. This CDR3 contains 16 residues. The CDR3, as DNA: TGTGCCAGCTCACCCGGAGAAGTCTACTCTGGAAACACCATATATTTT. This gives the protein CASSPGEVYSGNTIYF. Based on the CDR3 plus reference TRBV18 and TRBJ1-3, the full variable domain is NAGVMQNPRHLVRRRGQEARLRCSPMKGHSHVYWYRQLPEEGLKFMVYLQKENIIDESGMPKERFSAEFPKEGPSILRIQQVVRGDSAAYFCASSPGEVYSGNTIYFGEGSWLTVV.

The V gene is TRBV7-9, the J gene TRBJ2-2; 7 bases agree with TRBD1. The germline gives CDR1 SEHNR, CDR2 FQNEAQ (reference sequence). The V gene end was trimmed by 5 bases and the J gene end by 4 bases; junction bases not matched to a gene: 10. The CDR3 contains 16 residues. The CDR3, as DNA: TGTGCCAGCAGCCAAATTGAGACAGGGAGCACCGGGGAGCTGTTTTTT. Protein sequence: CASSQIETGSTGELFF.

The chain couples TRBV27 to TRBJ1-5, with D possibly matching TRBD1 (5 bases). Germline V gene data show CDR1 as MNHEY and CDR2 as SMNVEV (reference sequence). The CDR3 contains 14 residues. The V gene lost 5 bases and the J gene lost 2 bases, with 10 bases spanning the gap. CDR3 coding DNA: TGTGCCAGCAGTCCTGGACATGGCAATCAGCCCCAGCATTTT. Its protein is CASSPGHGNQPQHF.

The chain joins TRBV2 to TRBJ1-6, with D perhaps TRBD1 (5 bases). This CDR3 spans 17 amino acids. Germline loops: CDR1 SNHLY, CDR2 FYNNEI. The V and J ends lost 6 bases and 0 bases respectively, with 15 bases between them. The CDR3 region has the DNA TGTGCCAGCAGAGCCGACAGCGTAAGCTCCTATAATTCACCCCTCCACTTT. Translation: CASRADSVSSYNSPLHF.

The chain joins TRBV6-5 to TRBJ2-5, with TRBD2 matching 10 bases. The V gene end was trimmed by 5 bases and the J gene end by 4 bases; junction bases not matched to a gene: 4. The CDR3 has 14 amino acids. Germline V gives CDR1 MNHEY, CDR2 SVGAGI. The CDR3 sequence is CASSKWTSGETQYF. The CDR3 bases are TGTGCCAGCAGTAAGTGGACTAGCGGAGAGACCCAGTACTTC.

The chain carries TRBV5-4 and TRBJ2-3, with TRBD1 identical over 8 bases. Germline V gene sequence: CDR1 SGHNT, CDR2 YYREEE (reference sequence). J was trimmed by 3 bases and V by 4 bases; bases with no gene match: 7. This CDR3 has 15 amino acids. Written as DNA, the CDR3 is TGTGCCAGCAGCCCGGCAGGGGGCGGGACAGATACGCAGTATTTT. Protein: CASSPAGGGTDTQYF.

The chain carries TRBV19 and TRBJ1-1, with a weak D call TRBD1 (5 bases). CDR1 and CDR2 (germline): LNHDA, SQIVND (reference sequence). Trimming removed 8 bases at V and 5 bases at J, with 15 bases between. This CDR3 has 13 residues. This CDR3 reads CASVGGLDTEAFF. In DNA, the CDR3 is TGTGCCAGTGTCGGGGGGTTGGATACTGAAGCTTTCTTT.

This chain connects TRBV28 to TRBJ2-3, with D perhaps TRBD1 (5 bases). The V gene's germline CDR1 is MDHEN and CDR2 SYDVKM. The CDR3 is 15 amino acids. V was cut by 6 bases and J by 3 bases, with 16 bases left in between. The CDR3 DNA is TGTGCCAGCAGCAGTCAGGGAATCAAAACAGATACGCAGTATTTT. Translated: CASSSQGIKTDTQYF.

This clone was found a few times. The rearrangement uses TRBV30 and TRBJ1-6, with a tentative D call TRBD1 (5 bases). The germline CDR1 and CDR2 sequences are GTSNPN and SVGIG (reference sequence). V lost 2 bases and J 3 bases, leaving 11 bases between the germline ends. CDR3 size: 15 residues. In DNA, the CDR3 is TGTGCCTGGAGTTCGGGGGTTTACTATAATTCACCCCTCCACTTT. As protein: CAWSSGVYYNSPLHF.

The genes are TRBV10-1 and TRBJ1-1, with D possibly matching TRBD1 (5 bases). The CDR3 is 15 amino acids. V was trimmed by 0 bases and J by 0 bases, leaving 8 bases between them. Germline values: CDR1 WNHNN, CDR2 SYGVQD (reference sequence). The CDR3 region is CASSESTAMNTEAFF. In DNA form, the CDR3 reads TGCGCCAGCAGTGAGTCGACAGCCATGAACACTGAAGCTTTCTTT.

Only a few counts were recorded for this clone. The chain recombines TRBV7-2 with TRBJ2-5; TRBD1 agrees at 7 bases. CDR3 length: 18 residues. V shed 1 base and J 5 bases; nucleotides not matched to a gene: 16. The germline CDR1 and CDR2 sequences are SGHTA and FQGNSA. The CDR3 reads CASSLDRGWVSSLETQYF. The CDR3, as DNA: TGTGCCAGCAGCTTAGACAGGGGTTGGGTCAGTTCGTTGGAGACCCAGTACTTC.

V gene TRBV28 combines with J gene TRBJ1-1; the D gene is possibly TRBD1 (6 bases). The V gene lost 6 bases and the J gene lost 4 bases, with 12 bases spanning the gap. Germline loops: CDR1 MDHEN, CDR2 SYDVKM. This CDR3 spans 13 amino acids. The CDR3 here is CASRGGPSTEAFF. In DNA, the CDR3 is TGTGCCAGCAGGGGGGGGCCGAGCACTGAAGCTTTCTTT.

This clone has a handful of counts. J is TRBJ2-7 and V is TRBV4-3, with TRBD1 matching over 9 bases. Germline CDR1 reads LGHNA; CDR2 reads YSLEER. The V and J ends lost 5 bases and 2 bases, in that order; junction bases with no gene match: 7. The CDR3 has 15 amino acids. CDR3 loop: CASSANRGRTYEQYF. The CDR3 nucleotides are TGCGCCAGCAGCGCAAACAGGGGGCGAACCTACGAGCAGTACTTC.

This clone has only a few counts. This sequence joins TRBV2 and TRBJ1-2; D perhaps matches TRBD1 (5 bases). The CDR3 length is 14 residues. With 8 bases removed from V and 6 bases from J, the gap between germline ends came to 19 bases. The V gene's germline CDR1 is SNHLY and CDR2 FYNNEI. CDR3 in amino acids: CASRQSAGSHGYTF. Written as DNA, the CDR3 is TGTGCCAGCCGACAGTCCGCAGGGTCCCATGGCTACACCTTC.

This chain links TRBV7-9 with TRBJ2-1, with D perhaps TRBD1 (6 bases). V was pared by 3 bases and J by 7 bases, with 19 bases between. CDR3 length: 16 residues. CDR1 is SEHNR, CDR2 FQNEAQ, per germline (reference sequence). The CDR3 region is CASSFPLRLGANEQFF. The CDR3 nucleotides read TGTGCCAGCAGCTTCCCCCTACGCCTGGGGGCAAATGAGCAGTTCTTC. Full variable domain (outside the CDR3, taken from reference TRBV7-9 and TRBJ2-1): DTGVSQNPRHKITKRGQNVTFRCDPISEHNRLYWYRQTLGQGPEFLTYFQNEAQLEKSRLLSDRFSAERPKGSFSTLEIQRTEQGDSAMYLCASSFPLRLGANEQFFGPGTRLTVL.

In nucleotides, the CDR3 is TGTGCCAGCAGTGAAAGTACAGCCTACGAGCAGTACTTC. It codes for CASSESTAYEQYF. The chain combines TRBV6-1 with TRBJ2-7, with unresolved D. The germline V gene has CDR1 MNHNS and CDR2 SASEGT. The CDR3 runs to 13 residues. V shed 2 bases and J shed 2 bases, with 7 bases lying between them.

The chain recombines TRBV7-2 with TRBJ2-2, with TRBD1 identical over 7 bases. CDR3 size: 15 residues. Germline CDR1 SGHTA, CDR2 FQGNSA. With 2 bases clipped from V and 5 bases from J, the junction kept 5 bases outside the gene matches. Here the CDR3 DNA reads TGTGCCAGCAGCTTACGACAGGGTGGGACCGGGGAGCTGTTTTTT. Translating gives CASSLRQGGTGELFF. The full variable domain, in which reference TRBV7-2 and TRBJ2-2 provide the parts outside the CDR3, is GAGVSQSPSNKVTEKGKDVELRCDPISGHTALYWYRQSLGQGLEFLIYFQGNSAPDKSGLPSDRFSAERTGGSVSTLTIQRTQQEDSAVYLCASSLRQGGTGELFFGEGSRLTVL.